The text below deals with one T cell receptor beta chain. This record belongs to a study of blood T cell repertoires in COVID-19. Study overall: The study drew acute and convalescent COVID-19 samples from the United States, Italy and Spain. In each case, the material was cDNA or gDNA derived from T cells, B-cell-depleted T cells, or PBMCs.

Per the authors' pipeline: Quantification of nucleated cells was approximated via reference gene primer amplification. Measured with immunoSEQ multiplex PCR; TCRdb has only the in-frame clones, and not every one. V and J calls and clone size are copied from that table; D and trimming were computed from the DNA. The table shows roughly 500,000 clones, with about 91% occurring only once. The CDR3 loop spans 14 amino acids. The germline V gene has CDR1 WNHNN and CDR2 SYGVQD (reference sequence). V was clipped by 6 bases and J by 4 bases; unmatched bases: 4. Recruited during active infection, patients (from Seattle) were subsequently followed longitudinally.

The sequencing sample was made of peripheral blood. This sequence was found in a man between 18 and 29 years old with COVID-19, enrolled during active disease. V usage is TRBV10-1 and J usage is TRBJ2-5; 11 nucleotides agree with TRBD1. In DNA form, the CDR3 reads TGCGCCAGCAGCACCGGGACAGGGGGAGAGACCCAGTACTTC. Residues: CASSTGTGGETQYF.